Listed below are T cell receptor beta chains from one sample, sequenced in a study of shared clonotypes between healthy human individuals. The data were produced by immunoSEQ multiplex PCR, yet TCRdb's version contains in-frame clones alone and is incomplete. The sample carries roughly 1,800,000 clones, about 94% recorded once. Sample: naive CD8+ T cells sorted from blood. Receptors were obtained from a man aged 18 to 29 in good health. Each CDR3 is given with its conserved first and last residue. Fields, in order: D gene, clone size, J gene, V gene, CDR3 DNA, CDR3 protein. D genes are given only for firm matches. Expanded clones are given a class, and other clones once, few, many or no size at all.

>-|-|TRBJ1-2|TRBV7-9
TGTGCCAGCAGCCTCGACCCATGGGGGTTGGACTATGGCTACACCTTC
CASSLDPWGLDYGYTF
>TRBD1|once|TRBJ1-1|TRBV11-2
TGTGCCAGCAGCCACAGGGGGCAAGGAACTGAAGCTTTCTTT
CASSHRGQGTEAFF
>-|-|TRBJ1-5|TRBV2
TGTGCCAGCAGTGAGTGGAGGGGCAATCAGCCCCAGCATTTT
CASSEWRGNQPQHF
>-|-|TRBJ1-4|TRBV28
TGTGCCAGCAGTGTTAGGACAGAGTCAGGAAAACTGTTTTTT
CASSVRTESGKLFF
>-|once|TRBJ2-7|TRBV6-6
TGTGCCAGCAGCTTCGGTTCCTACGAGCAGTACTTC
CASSFGSYEQYF
>TRBD2|-|TRBJ2-1|TRBV2
TGTGCCAGCAGTCGGACTAGCGGGGGGGTCTACAATGAGCAGTTCTTC
CASSRTSGGVYNEQFF
>-|-|TRBJ1-4|TRBV2
TGTGCCAGCAGCTCTTCGCCTTCAACTAATGAAAAACTGTTTTTT
CASSSSPSTNEKLFF
>TRBD1|-|TRBJ1-2|TRBV30
TGTGCCTGGAGTTCCTCGAGACAGGGGGACTATGGCTACACCTTC
CAWSSSRQGDYGYTF
>-|-|TRBJ1-6|TRBV13
TGTGCCAGCAGCTTTTCCGAGGGCGCAAGCTCACCCCTCCACTTT
CASSFSEGASSPLHF
>-|-|TRBJ2-7|TRBV4-3
TGCGCCAGCATCTCTCCCCGAGACGTGAGGGGGGAGGGCCACGAGCAGTACTTC
CASISPRDVRGEGHEQYF
>TRBD2|-|TRBJ2-7|TRBV7-2
TGTGCCAGCAGCTTAGTGGCGGGACTAGCGGGGGGATACGAGCAGTACTTC
CASSLVAGLAGGYEQYF
>-|-|TRBJ2-7|TRBV6-1
TGTGCCAGCAGAGCTTCCTACGAGCAGTACTTC
CASRASYEQYF
>-|few|TRBJ1-1|TRBV5-4
TGTGCCAGCAGATTCGAGGGAGGGGGGAACACTGAAGCTTTCTTT
CASRFEGGGNTEAFF